This TCR beta chain is from a study of circulating and synovial CD4+ cells in juvenile arthritis (dated by TCRdb to 2013 to 2016). Regarding the complete study: Within each patient, the study compared the TCRbeta CDR3 repertoires of three groups: circulating HLA-DR+ CD4 T cells, bulk blood CD4 T cells, and synovial CD4 T cells. The goal of repertoire sequencing was to confirm that a circulating synovial-like CD4 T cell subset was enriched in synovial clonotypes. Results the study describes overall, beyond this receptor: Circulating pathogenic-like lymphocytes clustered with synovial T cells and shared a substantially higher fraction of CDR3 sequences with synovium than bulk blood. Overlap with synovium increased with sequencing depth, so measured shared-clonotype fractions likely underestimated the full repertoire overlap. Traditional Vbeta family usage analysis did not detect the difference between circulating pathogenic-like lymphocytes and bulk blood T cells. Because T cell genome counts in CPL samples and bulk blood CD4 samples differed by at least an order of magnitude, sample-size effects were addressed. Lower diversity was observed in synovial and circulating pathogenic-like lymphocyte repertoires than in bulk blood CD4 repertoires, and some CPL samples were found to be as oligoclonal as synovium.

The sequenced samples were obtained from patients with active juvenile idiopathic arthritis. Cells were sorted right after thawing, and dead cells were excluded with Live/Dead Fixable Near-IR Stain. This clone has a handful of counts. Its antigen specificity is not known. The input lacks base qualities; no much larger clone sits a single base away. Looking up the germline V gene (reference sequence) yields CDR1 LNHDA and CDR2 SQIVND. The CDR3 spans 14 residues, from the cysteine through the phenylalanine. The only DNA kept is the CDR3, 42 bases in frame from the first base. The V and J ends are trimmed by 6 bases and 4 bases, leaving 15 bases between them. The library came from the immunoSEQ multiplex PCR assay. An external provider carried out the TCRbeta CDR3 sequencing as a commercial service. Processing in the source paper ran as follows. The analyses used productive nucleotide sequences together with amino acid sequences obtained by in silico translation. To equalise sample size, diversity was assessed as Renyi entropy across alpha values by taking the median of 200 repeated subsamples. Pairwise repertoire distance was calculated as one minus the Chao-modified Jaccard index, correcting for under-sampling, and used for clustering. Frequency-weighted overlap with synovial clonotypes was calculated across 200 sample sizes, using 200 draws without replacement for each, and the value reported was the one at the size of the smaller sample. The table was pulled from immuneACCESS by TCRdb, which kept in-frame rearrangements only. Such tables lose some clones; where checked, under half of the loss comes from unresolved V genes, and the rest has no known cause. V and J calls and clone size are copied from that table; D and trimming were computed from the DNA. This sample has tens of thousands of clones in its table, and over 95% of those were observed once. The ten biggest clones cover approximately 0.18% of the sample.

Sequenced material: CD4+ T cells from blood. The clonotype originates from a human donor with juvenile idiopathic arthritis. The sequence links TRBV19 to TRBJ1-2; TRBD1 is possibly the D segment (5 matching bases). The CDR3 amino acid sequence is: CASRRGLQGYGYTF. The sequence in DNA is TGTGCCAGTAGACGGGGACTTCAGGGCTATGGCTACACCTTC.